The rows below give T cell receptor beta chains drawn from one sample of a study of T cell repertoires in cytomegalovirus infection. Their antigen targets remain unknown. MiXCR was run by TCRdb on the reads, yielding one entry per CDR3 protein. The sample has nearly 700,000 distinct CDR3 sequences, around 35% seen once. Specimen: cultured PBMCs, collected from culture after CMV antigen stimulation. These receptors were taken from a human donor in good health (CMV status not recorded). Some clones in this sample may be carry-over from other donors' samples. Both conserved end residues are part of each CDR3. Fields, in order: J gene, clone size, D gene, V gene, CDR3 DNA, CDR3 protein. The D gene is left open where the match is weak. Not every row has a clone size; where given, it reads once, few, many or a size class.

J: TRBJ1-1
size: -
D: -
V: TRBV4-1
DNA: TGCGCCAGCAGCCAAGGCCGGGGGGTGAACACTGAAGCTTTCTTT
CDR3: CASSQGRGVNTEAFF

J: TRBJ2-3
size: -
D: TRBD1
V: TRBV20-1
DNA: TGCAGTGCTAGAGAGTTGAGACAGGGGATAACAGATACGCAGTATTTT
CDR3: CSARELRQGITDTQYF

J: TRBJ2-7
size: once
D: TRBD1
V: TRBV7-1
DNA: TGTGCCAGCAGCGACAGGGGGGAGCCCTACGAGCAGTACTTC
CDR3: CASSDRGEPYEQYF

J: TRBJ1-2
size: -
D: -
V: TRBV19
DNA: TGTGCCAGTAGAAGGACGGATAGCAGCTATGGCTACACCTTC
CDR3: CASRRTDSSYGYTF

J: TRBJ1-1
size: few
D: TRBD1
V: TRBV6-2/TRBV6-3
DNA: TGTGCCAGCAGTTACAGGGGCAGGGGGCTGAACATGAACACTGAAGCTTTCTTT
CDR3: CASSYRGRGLNMNTEAFF

J: TRBJ2-3
size: -
D: TRBD2
V: TRBV29-1
DNA: TGCAGCGTACGTAGCGGGGGGGTCGGAGATACGCAGTATTTT
CDR3: CSVRSGGVGDTQYF

J: TRBJ1-4
size: -
D: -
V: TRBV6-5
DNA: TGTGCCAGCAGTTACAGCAGGTCAAATGAAAAACTGTTTTTT
CDR3: CASSYSRSNEKLFF

J: TRBJ2-5
size: -
D: -
V: TRBV11-2
DNA: TGTGCCAGCAGCTTAGGAGCCGTTGAGACCCAGTACTTC
CDR3: CASSLGAVETQYF

J: TRBJ2-5
size: -
D: -
V: TRBV6-5
DNA: TGTGCCAGCAGTTACTCGAGCGGGTTACAAGAGACCCAGTACTTC
CDR3: CASSYSSGLQETQYF

J: TRBJ1-1
size: few
D: -
V: TRBV5-4
DNA: TGTGCCAGCAGCGGGGGGGGTGCCCTGGACACTGAAGCTTTCTTT
CDR3: CASSGGGALDTEAFF

J: TRBJ2-3
size: few
D: -
V: TRBV20-1
DNA: TGCAGTGCTAGGGGTCCGGGCGGACACCGAGGAGGCACAGATACGCAGTATTTT
CDR3: CSARGPGGHRGGTDTQYF

J: TRBJ1-5
size: -
D: TRBD1
V: TRBV2
DNA: TGTGCCAGCAGTTGGGACAGGGGGATTGGAAATCAGCCCCAGCATTTT
CDR3: CASSWDRGIGNQPQHF

J: TRBJ1-5
size: few
D: -
V: TRBV2
DNA: TGTGCCAGCAGTGAATACACGGGCGGCAATCAGCCCCAGCATTTT
CDR3: CASSEYTGGNQPQHF

J: TRBJ2-1
size: few
D: TRBD1
V: TRBV10-3
DNA: TGTGCCACCACTTCGGTCCAGGGGGCCTACAATGAGCAGTTCTTC
CDR3: CATTSVQGAYNEQFF

J: TRBJ2-1
size: few
D: TRBD2
V: TRBV7-2
DNA: TGTGCCAGCAGCTCCCTAGCGGGAGTAACAGATGAGCAGTTCTTC
CDR3: CASSSLAGVTDEQFF

J: TRBJ2-1
size: few
D: -
V: TRBV20-1
DNA: TGCAGTGCTAGATACAGGGACCTCAAGATCGACAATGAGCAGTTCTTC
CDR3: CSARYRDLKIDNEQFF

J: TRBJ2-7
size: -
D: -
V: TRBV7-8
DNA: TGTGCCAGCAGCCCCACACTTGGGCCATCCCCCTACGAGCAGTACTTC
CDR3: CASSPTLGPSPYEQYF

J: TRBJ2-1
size: -
D: -
V: TRBV18
DNA: TGTGCCAGCTCACCTTCCTTGGCCGACTACAATGAGCAGTTCTTC
CDR3: CASSPSLADYNEQFF

J: TRBJ1-4
size: -
D: -
V: TRBV12-3/TRBV12-4
DNA: TGTGCCAGCAGTTTAAGGGGCGCTAATGAAAAACTGTTTTTT
CDR3: CASSLRGANEKLFF

J: TRBJ1-2
size: -
D: TRBD1
V: TRBV2
DNA: TGTGCCAGTTTACAGGGGTACAGCTATGGCTACACCTTC
CDR3: CASLQGYSYGYTF

J: TRBJ2-7
size: many
D: TRBD2
V: TRBV7-9
DNA: TGTGCCAGCAGCTCGACTAGCGGGAGGTCCTACGAGCAGTACTTC
CDR3: CASSSTSGRSYEQYF